A single sample gave rise to the 4 T cell receptor beta chains below, sequenced in a study of blood T cells in healthy people across ages. Then a second PCR, running about 7 to 11 cycles, was carried out with a sample-barcoded 5' primer and a J-beta primer mix. Each CDR3 protein gets one entry after TCRdb re-called the 5' RACE reads with MiXCR. Of 450,000 to 700,000 distinct CDR3 sequences listed, approximately 30% are singletons. The specimen sequenced was blood. Source of these receptors: a woman in her 70s in good health.

The rearrangement links TRBV12-3 or TRBV12-4 to TRBJ2-6; TRBD2 is a possible D gene (7 bases). The V end lost 5 bases, the J end lost 0 bases, and 17 bases lay between the germline ends. The CDR3 has 18 residues. CDR3: CASSAGGGGISGANVLTF. CDR3 DNA: TGTGCCAGCAGTGCCGGAGGGGGGGGCATCTCTGGGGCCAACGTCCTGACTTTC.

The chain uses TRBV6-6 and TRBJ1-4; D perhaps matches TRBD1 (6 bases). Trimming removed 7 bases at V and 11 bases at J, with 23 bases between. This CDR3 has 15 residues. Germline V lookup: CDR1 MNHNY, CDR2 SVGAGI (reference sequence). The CDR3, as DNA: TGTGCCAGCAAGACCAACAGGGTAAACGGGAGGAAACTGTTTTTT. This codes for CASKTNRVNGRKLFF.

This clonotype was seen more than once but under ten times. The chain is built from TRBV29-1 and TRBJ2-3; perhaps TRBD1 as D (5 bases). The CDR3 length is 13 residues. The ends were cut back, 4 bases at V and 2 bases at J, with 10 bases in the middle. CDR1 is SQVTM and CDR2 is ANQGSEA in the germline V gene. Here the CDR3 reads CSVVARDTDTQYF. Here the CDR3 DNA reads TGCAGCGTTGTCGCCAGGGACACAGATACGCAGTATTTT.

This clonotype was detected once. The chain couples TRBV7-8 to TRBJ1-2; a weak D match, TRBD1 (5 bases). Germline-derived CDR1 and CDR2 are SGHVS and FQNEAQ. This CDR3 is 13 amino acids long. Deletions cut 5 bases from V and 8 bases from J, with 15 bases between. The CDR3 bases are TGTGCCAGCAGCCAAGGGACTTCGACAGGCTACACCTTC. It specifies CASSQGTSTGYTF.